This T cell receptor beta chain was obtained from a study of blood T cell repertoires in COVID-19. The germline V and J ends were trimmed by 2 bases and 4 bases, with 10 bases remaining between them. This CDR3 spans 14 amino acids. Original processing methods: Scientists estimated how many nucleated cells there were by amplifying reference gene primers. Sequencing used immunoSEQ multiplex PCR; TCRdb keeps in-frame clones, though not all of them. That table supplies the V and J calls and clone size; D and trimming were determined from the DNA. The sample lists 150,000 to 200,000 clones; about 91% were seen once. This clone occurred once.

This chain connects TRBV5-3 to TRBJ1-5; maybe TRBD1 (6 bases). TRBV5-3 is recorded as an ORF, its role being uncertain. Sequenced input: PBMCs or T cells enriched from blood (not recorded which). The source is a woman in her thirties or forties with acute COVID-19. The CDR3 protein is CARSFRTENQPQHF. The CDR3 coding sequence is TGTGCCAGAAGCTTTAGGACAGAAAATCAGCCCCAGCATTTT.